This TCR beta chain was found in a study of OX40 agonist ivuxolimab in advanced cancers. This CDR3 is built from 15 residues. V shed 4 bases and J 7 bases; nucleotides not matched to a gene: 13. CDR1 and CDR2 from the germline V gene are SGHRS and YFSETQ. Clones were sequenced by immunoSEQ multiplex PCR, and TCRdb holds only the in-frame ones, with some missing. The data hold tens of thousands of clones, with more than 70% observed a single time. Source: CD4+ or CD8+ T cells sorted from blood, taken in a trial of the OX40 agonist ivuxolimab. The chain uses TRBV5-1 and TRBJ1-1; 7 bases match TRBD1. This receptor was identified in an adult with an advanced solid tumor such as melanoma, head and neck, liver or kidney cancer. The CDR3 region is CASSPPNRGKDEAFF. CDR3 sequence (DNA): TGCGCCAGCAGCCCTCCAAACAGGGGAAAGGATGAAGCTTTCTTT.